This T cell receptor (beta chain) was found in a study of blood T cells in healthy people across ages. The second PCR ran roughly 6 to 11 cycles with a sample-barcoded 5' primer and J-beta primers. TCRdb reprocessed the 5' RACE reads with MiXCR, giving one entry per CDR3 protein. The sample has 1,500,000 or so distinct CDR3 sequences, approximately 63% seen once; the top ten hold 6.5% to 8.5%. Points on this clonotype: What it binds is unknown.

Study-wide points: Versus aged donors, long-lived donors had higher diversity and more naive CD4+ cells.

Germline loops: CDR1 MNHNY, CDR2 SVGAGI (reference sequence). The CDR3 is made up of 12 amino acids. This TCR came from a young man in good health. The rearrangement joins TRBV6-6 to TRBJ2-5; 7 nucleotides line up with TRBD2. With the DNA end fitting TRBJ2-1 better, the J assignment may be wrong. Sequencing input: blood. The CDR3 DNA reads as TGTGCCAGCACTGATGAGACTAGCTCTCAGTTCTTC. It yields the protein CASTDETSSQFF.